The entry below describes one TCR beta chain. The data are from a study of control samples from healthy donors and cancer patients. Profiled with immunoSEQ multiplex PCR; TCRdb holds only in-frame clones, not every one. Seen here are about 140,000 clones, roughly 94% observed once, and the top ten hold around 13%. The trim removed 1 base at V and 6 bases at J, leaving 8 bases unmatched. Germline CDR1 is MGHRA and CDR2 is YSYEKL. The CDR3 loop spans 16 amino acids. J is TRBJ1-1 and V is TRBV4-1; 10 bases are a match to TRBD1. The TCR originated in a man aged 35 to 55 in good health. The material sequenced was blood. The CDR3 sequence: CASSQGPGQGSAEAFF. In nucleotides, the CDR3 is TGCGCCAGCAGCCAAGGCCCGGGACAGGGGAGTGCTGAAGCTTTCTTT.